Presented here are 17 T cell receptor beta chains from one specimen sequenced in a study of CD8+ T cells in alopecia areata. TCR sequencing used cDNA made by reverse transcription of extracted RNA. Assay: immunoSEQ multiplex PCR; the TCRdb copy retains only in-frame clones and omits some. The sample yields more than 100,000 clones, around 53% seen once. The treatment denotes: oral pan-JAK inhibitor, 5-10 mg twice daily. Sequencing used CD4+ T cells sorted from blood, obtained at week 4, from a patient treated with tofacitinib. The receptors stem from a human donor with alopecia areata.

The chain has TRBV30 and TRBJ1-5; possibly TRBD1 for D (6 bases). V was trimmed by 3 bases and J by 6 bases, leaving 18 bases between them. CDR1 is GTSNPN and CDR2 is SVGIG in the germline V gene (reference sequence). The CDR3 covers 15 residues. The CDR3 DNA sequence: TGTGCCTGGAGAGAGCCCAACAGGGAGGGTCAGCCCCAGCATTTT. Translating gives CAWREPNREGQPQHF.

This clone has a count of ten or more. The chain recombines TRBV6-6 with TRBJ2-1; D unresolved. Trimming shortened V by 7 bases and J by 6 bases, and 7 bases separated the two germline ends. CDR3 length: 11 amino acids. The germline gives CDR1 MNHNY, CDR2 SVGAGI (reference sequence). The CDR3 region is CASTKLNEQFF. In nucleotides, the CDR3 is TGTGCCAGCACGAAACTCAATGAGCAGTTCTTC.

In this sample, this clone turned up once. This sequence joins TRBV29-1 and TRBJ1-1; maybe TRBD1 (5 bases). This CDR3 region has 13 residues. Germline assignment: CDR1 SQVTM and CDR2 ANQGSEA. The CDR3 protein is CSWGWDGNTEAFF. In DNA form, the CDR3 reads TGCAGTTGGGGGTGGGATGGGAACACTGAAGCTTTCTTT.

The chain uses TRBV10-3 and TRBJ2-6; D gene uncertain. The CDR3 runs 20 residues. Germline CDR1 ENHRY, CDR2 SYGVKD. V lost 0 bases and J 4 bases, leaving 22 bases between the germline ends. CDR3: CAISESIVREGRTGANVLTF. The CDR3 bases are TGTGCCATCAGTGAGTCGATTGTGAGAGAAGGTAGAACCGGGGCCAACGTCCTGACTTTC.

The chain uses TRBV29-1 and TRBJ1-6, with D hard to call. CDR3 length equals 13 residues. Germline assignment: CDR1 SQVTM and CDR2 ANQGSEA. With 6 bases removed from V and 8 bases from J, the gap between germline ends came to 14 bases. CDR3 residues: CSVARQRDSPLHF. The CDR3 DNA follows: TGCAGCGTAGCACGGCAGCGGGATTCACCCCTCCACTTT.

This chain connects TRBV6-6 to TRBJ1-1, with 7 bases aligning to TRBD1. The CDR3 spans 13 residues. V lost 0 bases, J lost 7 bases, and 2 bases stayed unmatched. The germline gives CDR1 MNHNY, CDR2 SVGAGI (reference sequence). The CDR3 coding sequence is TGTGCCAGCAGTTACTCTAGGGGGCTTGAAGCTTTCTTT. Protein product: CASSYSRGLEAFF.

The gene calls are TRBV25-1 and TRBJ1-3; D uncertain. This CDR3 spans 14 amino acids. Trimming removed 3 bases from V and 0 bases from J, with 6 bases in between. Germline values: CDR1 MGHDK, CDR2 SYGVNS. CDR3 residues: CASSEVSSGNTIYF. In DNA form, the CDR3 reads TGTGCCAGCAGTGAGGTTAGCTCTGGAAACACCATATATTTT.

The V call is TRBV5-1, the J call TRBJ2-7; tentative D call: TRBD1 (6 bases). The CDR3 runs 15 residues. V was shortened by 4 bases and J by 5 bases, with 19 bases between the two germline ends. Germline-derived CDR1 and CDR2 are SGHRS and YFSETQ. This CDR3 is CASSMRTASWNEQYF. CDR3 DNA: TGCGCCAGCAGCATGCGGACAGCTTCTTGGAACGAGCAGTACTTC.

V usage is TRBV5-1 and J usage is TRBJ2-1; D is perhaps TRBD1 (6 bases). V was shortened by 4 bases and J by 2 bases, with 13 bases between the two germline ends. This CDR3 spans 15 amino acids. CDR1 SGHRS and CDR2 YFSETQ come from the germline V gene. The CDR3 coding sequence is TGCGCCAGCAGCCTGACAGGCGCCCCCTACAATGAGCAGTTCTTC. This encodes CASSLTGAPYNEQFF.

There are a few counts of this clone. J is TRBJ2-3 and V is TRBV7-9; D is unclear. This CDR3 comprises 11 residues. The V end was cut by 5 bases, the J end by 2 bases, with 2 bases between. Germline loops: CDR1 SEHNR, CDR2 FQNEAQ (reference sequence). The CDR3 nucleotides read TGTGCCAGCAGCATCACAGATACGCAGTATTTT. This encodes CASSITDTQYF.

The gene calls are TRBV4-2 and TRBJ1-1; possibly TRBD1 for D (6 bases). This CDR3 spans 14 amino acids. V dropped 4 bases and J dropped 4 bases, with 13 bases sitting between them. Germline-derived CDR1 and CDR2 are LGHNA and YNFKEQ. The CDR3 here is CASSPGGGGTEAFF. CDR3 DNA sequence: TGTGCCAGCAGCCCAGGAGGGGGGGGCACTGAAGCTTTCTTT.

The chain couples TRBV9 to TRBJ2-1, with D possibly being TRBD2 (5 bases). The germline V gene encodes CDR1 SGDLS and CDR2 YYNGEE. This CDR3 contains 13 residues. V dropped 4 bases and J dropped 9 bases, with 14 bases sitting between them. CDR3 DNA: TGTGCCAGCAGCCCACTCCCTGGAGGTGAGCAGTTCTTC. This encodes CASSPLPGGEQFF.

V usage is TRBV4-2 and J usage is TRBJ2-7; either TRBD1 or TRBD2 may fit D (5 bases each). The V and J ends lost 6 bases and 5 bases respectively, with 14 bases between them. This CDR3 is 13 amino acids long. Per germline, CDR1 LGHNA and CDR2 YNFKEQ. This chain's CDR3 is CASSGMGVNEQYF. CDR3 nucleotide sequence: TGTGCCAGCAGTGGAATGGGGGTAAACGAGCAGTACTTC.

The sample holds a few counts of this clone. The chain carries TRBV29-1 and TRBJ2-1; D is uncertain. Germline loops: CDR1 SQVTM, CDR2 ANQGSEA. The CDR3 runs 12 residues. Trimming took off 4 bases at V and 3 bases at J, with 7 bases between the two ends. For the CDR3, the DNA is TGCAGCGTTGTACGTTACTACAATGAGCAGTTCTTC. Protein sequence: CSVVRYYNEQFF.

This clone has just a few counts. The chain is built from TRBV5-1 and TRBJ1-5, with a possible D match to TRBD1 (5 bases). From germline, CDR1 is SGHRS and CDR2 YFSETQ. Trimming took 4 bases from V and 1 from J, leaving 12 bases between them. The CDR3 covers 15 residues. The CDR3 is CASSPDMGSNQPQHF. The CDR3 bases are TGCGCCAGCAGCCCGGACATGGGGAGCAATCAGCCCCAGCATTTT.

The CDR3 DNA reads TGTGCCAGCAGCCTACCGGGACTAGCGGGAGGAGGTCTTATGGGTGAGCAGTTCTTC. It yields the protein CASSLPGLAGGGLMGEQFF. The chain links TRBV7-2 to TRBJ2-1; 15 bases are shared with TRBD2. V shed 5 bases and J 9 bases; nucleotides not matched to a gene: 17. CDR3 length equals 19 residues. Germline assignment: CDR1 SGHTA and CDR2 FQGNSA.

This clone was seen more than once but under ten times. The genes are TRBV4-1 and TRBJ2-1; D not resolved. The CDR3 is 12 residues long. V was pared by 1 base and J by 9 bases, with 7 bases between. From germline, CDR1 is MGHRA and CDR2 YSYEKL. CDR3 region: CASSQASSEQFF. CDR3 bases: TGCGCCAGCAGCCAAGCTAGTAGTGAGCAGTTCTTC.